This T cell receptor beta chain was captured by sequencing in a study of T cell responses to AZD1222 COVID-19 vaccine. The protocol was immunoSEQ multiplex PCR, while the TCRdb copy is restricted to in-frame clones and leaves out a portion. The table has around 8,000 clones, approximately 87% seen once. The CDR3 spans 13 residues. The trim removed 4 bases at V and 1 base at J, leaving 1 base unmatched. Per the germline V gene, CDR1 is SGHNT and CDR2 is YYREEE (reference sequence). This TCR was recovered from an adult who received the AZD1222 COVID-19 vaccine. The sequencing here drew on peripheral blood, taken 28 days after the second AZD1222 dose. V gene TRBV5-4 combines with J gene TRBJ1-1, with TRBD1 matching over 7 bases. The CDR3 here is CASSRDRNTEAFF. The CDR3 DNA sequence: TGTGCCAGCAGCAGGGACAGGAACACTGAAGCTTTCTTT. The variable domain in full, completed from reference TRBV5-4 and TRBJ1-1, reads ETGVTQSPTHLIKTRGQQVTLRCSSQSGHNTVSWYQQALGQGPQFIFQYYREEENGRGNFPPRFSGLQFPNYSSELNVNALELDDSALYLCASSRDRNTEAFFGQGTRLTVV.